This T cell receptor (beta chain) came from a study of T cell changes during pregnancy in multiple sclerosis. Trimming at V came to 5 bases and at J to 2 bases, leaving 2 bases not matched to a gene. The CDR3 is made up of 13 amino acids. Per germline, CDR1 SGHTA and CDR2 FQGNSA. Sequencing was performed with immunoSEQ multiplex PCR; in TCRdb, only in-frame clones are kept and a portion is missing. The data contain 55,000 to 70,000 clones, roughly 87% of them singletons. The chain uses TRBV7-2 and TRBJ1-2, with TRBD1 matching 7 bases. The sequencing used peripheral blood, collected in the first trimester of pregnancy. This receptor was taken from a female donor with multiple sclerosis, enrolled in a pregnancy study. The CDR3: CASSVGQNYGYTF. CDR3 DNA sequence: TGTGCCAGCAGCGTGGGACAGAACTATGGCTACACCTTC.